This TCR beta chain was identified during a study of blood T cell repertoires in COVID-19 (dated by TCRdb to about 2020). Background on the whole study: The collaborator samples originated in the United States, Italy and Spain and spanned the acute and convalescent phases of COVID-19. The prospective study material was composed of cDNA or gDNA derived from T cells, B-cell-depleted T cells, or PBMCs. Deeply sampled blood TCRbeta repertoires from subjects exposed to, actively infected with, or recovered from COVID-19 were included in the dataset. A freely available public database, intended as a resource for researchers studying the immune response to SARS-CoV-2, is where the repertoires were released. The samples were drawn from two sources: the first 160 participants of the ongoing ImmuneRACE study, and 950 to 1,500 subjects contributed by 6 global collaborators. Sample metadata almost always included a de-identified subject ID, COVID-19 status, age in years and sex. Where available, HLA class I and class II types were obtained from metadata supplied by the sample provider rather than from assay-based typing. What the research found in general, with its limitations: How much clinical and demographic metadata was included differed by source and by participant, and the metadata was provided uncurated.

Sequences GTSNPN (CDR1) and SVGIG (CDR2) are obtained from the germline V gene (reference sequence). The germline ends are 12 bases apart after V is trimmed by 5 bases and J by 1 base. The CDR3 measures 14 amino acids from cysteine to phenylalanine. Only the CDR3 DNA stays, 42 bases, in frame from base 1. About this clone itself: There is no known antigen for this receptor. Qualities for individual bases were not recorded, and no much larger clone is one base off.

The immunoSEQ Assay, a bias-controlled multiplex PCR, was used to amplify TCRbeta CDR3 regions from genomic DNA. Per the source publication's procedure: Nucleated cell counts per sample were estimated from amplification of reference gene primers within the assay. To quantify the absolute abundance of each unique TCRbeta CDR3 rearrangement, sequence reads were collapsed and filtered. Productive Simpson clonality was computed per sample as the square root of Simpson's diversity index over productive rearrangements. The immuneACCESS repertoire file appears here via TCRdb, limited to in-frame rearrangements. These files lack a portion of the clones; in checked studies, under half of the deficit traces to unresolved V genes, and the cause of the others is not known. Clone size and V and J calls were adopted from that table, with D and trimming inferred from the DNA. This sample holds about 130,000 clones; around nine tenths were observed only once. The ten largest clonotypes hold roughly 11% of the sample.

At one collaborating source in Seattle, patients were enrolled during active infection and were followed longitudinally through the course of disease. Each collaborating institution followed its own protocols to collect whole blood in K2EDTA tubes. Collaborator samples were shipped for TCRbeta analysis as frozen whole blood, isolated PBMCs, or DNA extracted from either sample type. The receptor was isolated from a woman aged 70 to 79 with COVID-19, enrolled during active disease. The chain is made from TRBV30 and TRBJ2-1; the D gene cannot be named for sure. The sample comprised peripheral blood. The sequence in DNA is TGTGCCTGGGGAAGGAGTGTTTCCTACAATGAGCAGTTCTTC. The encoded protein is CAWGRSVSYNEQFF.